This TCR beta chain was sequenced in a study of blood T cell repertoires in COVID-19. The germline gives CDR1 LGHNA, CDR2 YNFKEQ. The CDR3 consists of 19 residues. The J segment lost 0 bases and the V segment lost 1 base, leaving 9 bases of the junction unmatched. Produced via immunoSEQ multiplex PCR; TCRdb's table is partial and in-frame only. The table has approximately 76,000 clones, approximately 86% seen once; the top ten hold 1.5% to 2%. Sample: peripheral blood. This receptor was obtained from a woman aged 60-75 years with acute or convalescent COVID-19. This sequence joins TRBV4-2 and TRBJ1-3; TRBD1 matches at 10 bases. CDR3 sequence (DNA): TGTGCCAGCAGCCAAGTTGCCGGGACAGGGGCAAGCTCTGGAAACACCATATATTTT. Translating it yields CASSQVAGTGASSGNTIYF.